This TCR beta chain is drawn from a study of blood T cell repertoires in COVID-19. The overall study: Specimens from acute and convalescent COVID-19 originated in the United States, Italy and Spain.

Study processing details: How many nucleated cells were present was estimated from reference gene primer amplification. The method was immunoSEQ multiplex PCR; TCRdb's version includes in-frame clones alone and lacks a portion of them. V and J calls plus clone size are reproduced from that table; the DNA served to infer D and trimming. The sample has 55,000 to 70,000 clones, around four fifths seen once; the top ten hold approximately 3.5%. Between the trimmed V and J ends, which lost 4 bases and 3 bases, there was a span of 9 bases. The germline V gene encodes CDR1 LNHDA and CDR2 SQIVND (reference sequence). The CDR3 runs 14 residues.

Sequencing was performed on peripheral blood. This clonotype was sampled from a woman aged 80 or over with acute or convalescent COVID-19. The rearrangement uses TRBV19 and TRBJ2-2, with no clear D. CDR3 bases: TGTGCCAGTAGTACCCGTCGAGACACCGGGGAGCTGTTTTTT. This codes for CASSTRRDTGELFF.